Listed below are T cell receptor beta chains from one sample, sequenced in a study of blood T cell repertoires in COVID-19. Only in-frame clones appear in the TCRdb table, and some are missing; sequencing was by immunoSEQ multiplex PCR. In the table there are 300,000 to 350,000 clones, around 90% of which are singletons. The specimen sequenced was peripheral blood. The receptors derive from a woman between 25 and 40 years old with COVID-19, enrolled during active disease. CDR3s include the opening cysteine and the closing phenylalanine or tryptophan. Fields, in order: J gene, D gene, V gene, clone size, CDR3 DNA, CDR3 protein. D genes are given only for firm matches. Rows give clone size only sometimes, using once, few, many, or a class for an expanded clone.

>TRBJ2-1|.|TRBV5-6|.
TGTGCCAGCAGCTTTTCGGGAGAGTACAATGAGCAGTTCTTC
CASSFSGEYNEQFF
>TRBJ2-4|TRBD2|TRBV5-1|.
TGCGCCAGCAGCGGGGGACTAGCGGGAGGGCCGGGGTACATTCAGTACTTC
CASSGGLAGGPGYIQYF
>TRBJ2-2|.|TRBV4-1|.
TGCGCCAGCACCTACGGGTCGGGGACCGGGGAGCTGTTTTTT
CASTYGSGTGELFF
>TRBJ1-5|.|TRBV2|.
TGTGCCAGCAGCGGGACATTTCGAAATCAGCCCCAGCATTTT
CASSGTFRNQPQHF
>TRBJ1-5|.|TRBV29-1|.
TGCAGCCCGGCAGGGGCAAATCAGCCCCAGCATTTT
CSPAGANQPQHF
>TRBJ1-2|.|TRBV3-1/TRBV3-2|.
TGTGCCAGCAGCCGGTCCAGTCTAGACTATGGCTACACCTTC
CASSRSSLDYGYTF
>TRBJ1-5|.|TRBV27|.
TGTGCCAGCAGTCCCCCCGGTTATCAGCCCCAGCATTTT
CASSPPGYQPQHF
>TRBJ2-3|.|TRBV5-1|.
TGCGCCAGCAGCTCCCTCGACGGGGATACGCAGTATTTT
CASSSLDGDTQYF
>TRBJ2-2|TRBD2|TRBV5-1|.
TGCGCCAGCAGCTCGGGACTAGCTGAGGGGGAGCTGTTTTTT
CASSSGLAEGELFF
>TRBJ2-2|.|TRBV9|few
TGTGCCAGCAGCGTGAGGACCGGGGAGCTGTTTTTT
CASSVRTGELFF
>TRBJ2-7|.|TRBV5-5|.
TGTGCCAGCAGCACGGACATCTCCTACGAGCAGTACTTC
CASSTDISYEQYF
>TRBJ2-7|TRBD2|TRBV5-1|once
TGCGCCAGCAGCTCGCTCTCCCTTCTAGCGGGGACTTACGAGCAGTACTTC
CASSSLSLLAGTYEQYF
>TRBJ1-2|TRBD1|TRBV2|.
TGTGCCACCCTCGATAAGACAGGGCACTATGGCTACACCTTC
CATLDKTGHYGYTF
>TRBJ1-3|TRBD1|TRBV9|.
TGTGCCAGCGGCCGACAGGGGAACTCTGGAAACACCATATATTTT
CASGRQGNSGNTIYF
>TRBJ2-2|.|TRBV4-3|.
TGCGCCAGCAGCCAAGACGGACTTAACACCGGGGAGCTGTTTTTT
CASSQDGLNTGELFF
>TRBJ2-1|TRBD2|TRBV19|.
TGTGCCAGTAGACCTCCCCTCTCTAGCGGGAGGCGGGATGAGCAGTTCTTC
CASRPPLSSGRRDEQFF
>TRBJ2-3|.|TRBV6-5|once
TGTGCCAGCACCCCCAGCGGAAGCACAGATACGCAGTATTTT
CASTPSGSTDTQYF
>TRBJ2-7|TRBD1|TRBV3-1/TRBV3-2|once
TGTGCCAGCAGTCGGGGACAGGGCTACGAGCAGTACTTC
CASSRGQGYEQYF
>TRBJ1-3|.|TRBV5-1|.
TGCGCCAGCAGCTTGGCTACGGCTGGAAACACCATATATTTT
CASSLATAGNTIYF